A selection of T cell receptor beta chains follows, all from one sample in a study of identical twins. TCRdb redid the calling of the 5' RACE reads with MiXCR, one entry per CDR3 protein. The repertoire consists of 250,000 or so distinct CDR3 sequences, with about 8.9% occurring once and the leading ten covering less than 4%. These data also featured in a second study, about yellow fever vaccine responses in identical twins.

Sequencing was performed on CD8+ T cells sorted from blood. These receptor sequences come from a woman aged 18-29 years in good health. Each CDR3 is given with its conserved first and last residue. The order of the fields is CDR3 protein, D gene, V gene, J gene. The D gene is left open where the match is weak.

CDR3 protein: CASSLSPQPQHF
D gene: NA
V gene: TRBV7-9
J gene: TRBJ1-5

CDR3 protein: CASRWELAGEDTQYF
D gene: TRBD2
V gene: TRBV27
J gene: TRBJ2-3

CDR3 protein: CASSDRTQETQYF
D gene: NA
V gene: TRBV12-3/TRBV12-4
J gene: TRBJ2-5

CDR3 protein: CASSPLPGQGRLEQYF
D gene: TRBD1
V gene: TRBV6-1
J gene: TRBJ2-7

CDR3 protein: CASSEISLNTEAFF
D gene: NA
V gene: TRBV6-1
J gene: TRBJ1-1

CDR3 protein: CASSLAVPGEQYF
D gene: NA
V gene: TRBV7-6
J gene: TRBJ2-7

CDR3 protein: CASSRGQTKQEQFF
D gene: TRBD1
V gene: TRBV4-2
J gene: TRBJ2-1

CDR3 protein: CASSPQIWGGASSGANVLTF
D gene: NA
V gene: TRBV7-3
J gene: TRBJ2-6

CDR3 protein: CASSQAGGETQYF
D gene: NA
V gene: TRBV3-1
J gene: TRBJ2-5

CDR3 protein: CASSGSSYEQYF
D gene: NA
V gene: TRBV5-1
J gene: TRBJ2-7

CDR3 protein: CASSSPLAGVEDTQYF
D gene: TRBD2
V gene: TRBV28
J gene: TRBJ2-3

CDR3 protein: CASSYTIAGPPTQYF
D gene: NA
V gene: TRBV6-5
J gene: TRBJ2-3

CDR3 protein: CASSLWGTLGEKLFF
D gene: NA
V gene: TRBV5-1
J gene: TRBJ1-4

CDR3 protein: CAISADVQPQHF
D gene: NA
V gene: TRBV10-3
J gene: TRBJ1-5

CDR3 protein: CASSFPTGGTDTQYF
D gene: NA
V gene: TRBV7-9
J gene: TRBJ2-3

CDR3 protein: CASSARDSPYEQYF
D gene: TRBD1
V gene: TRBV27
J gene: TRBJ2-7

CDR3 protein: CSVPDGAYGYTF
D gene: NA
V gene: TRBV29-1
J gene: TRBJ1-2

CDR3 protein: CASSLTSGTQETQYF
D gene: TRBD2
V gene: TRBV3-1
J gene: TRBJ2-5

CDR3 protein: CARRESLFFEQFF
D gene: NA
V gene: TRBV13
J gene: TRBJ2-1

CDR3 protein: CAIKSGEGTHTDTQYF
D gene: TRBD2
V gene: TRBV10-3
J gene: TRBJ2-3

CDR3 protein: CSVTDRSSYEQYF
D gene: NA
V gene: TRBV29-1
J gene: TRBJ2-7

CDR3 protein: CSARVQGSEKLFF
D gene: NA
V gene: TRBV20-1
J gene: TRBJ1-4

CDR3 protein: CASSRGANVLTF
D gene: NA
V gene: TRBV12-3/TRBV12-4
J gene: TRBJ2-6

CDR3 protein: CASSYSSGSGGTGELFF
D gene: TRBD2
V gene: TRBV6-2/TRBV6-3
J gene: TRBJ2-2

CDR3 protein: CASSVTAGTTRSTDTQYF
D gene: NA
V gene: TRBV9
J gene: TRBJ2-3

CDR3 protein: CASSQDLDPTYEQYF
D gene: NA
V gene: TRBV4-3
J gene: TRBJ2-7

CDR3 protein: CASSQDPGSSYEQYF
D gene: NA
V gene: TRBV7-2
J gene: TRBJ2-7

CDR3 protein: CASSFPPTSGSRYNEQFF
D gene: TRBD2
V gene: TRBV11-1
J gene: TRBJ2-1

CDR3 protein: CATSRAPGRTEAFF
D gene: NA
V gene: TRBV15
J gene: TRBJ1-1

CDR3 protein: CASSSSPVAGDFYEQYF
D gene: TRBD2
V gene: TRBV7-6
J gene: TRBJ2-7

CDR3 protein: CASSDTGVSSYEQYF
D gene: NA
V gene: TRBV2
J gene: TRBJ2-7

CDR3 protein: CASSQGVAGGPGTGELFF
D gene: TRBD2
V gene: TRBV4-2
J gene: TRBJ2-2

CDR3 protein: CASSQDPTTGYSTDTQYF
D gene: TRBD1
V gene: TRBV4-3
J gene: TRBJ2-3

CDR3 protein: CATKVPNTGELFF
D gene: NA
V gene: TRBV24-1
J gene: TRBJ2-2

CDR3 protein: CASSQGVMGDEQFF
D gene: NA
V gene: TRBV4-3
J gene: TRBJ2-1

CDR3 protein: CASSQDVTGDQATQYF
D gene: TRBD1
V gene: TRBV6-2/TRBV6-3
J gene: TRBJ2-5

CDR3 protein: CASKVSPPRTGDNQPQHF
D gene: NA
V gene: TRBV6-1
J gene: TRBJ1-5